Following are 32 T cell receptor beta chains from one sample sequenced in a study of blood T cell repertoires in COVID-19. Generated by immunoSEQ multiplex PCR, the TCRdb table keeps only in-frame clones and is missing some. The sample gives roughly 160,000 clones, approximately 88% of which show up once; about an eighth is in the top ten. The sequenced sample consisted of PBMCs or T cells enriched from blood (not recorded which). Receptors were obtained from a woman in her sixties or seventies who had recovered from COVID-19.

This clone was recorded once. The chain is built from TRBV5-1 and TRBJ1-1; D perhaps matches TRBD1 (5 bases). This CDR3 region has 13 residues. Germline CDR1 is SGHRS and CDR2 is YFSETQ. Trimming took off 4 bases at V and 3 bases at J, with 10 bases between the two ends. CDR3 region: CASSPGEDTEAFF. The CDR3 coding sequence is TGCGCCAGCAGCCCGGGGGAGGACACTGAAGCTTTCTTT.

J is TRBJ1-4 and V is TRBV12-5; D is possibly TRBD1 (5 bases). Germline lookup yields CDR1 LGHNT and CDR2 FRNRAP. This CDR3 is 19 amino acids long. V was cut by 0 bases and J by 6 bases, with 23 bases left in between. CDR3 sequence (DNA): TGTGCTAGTGGTTTGGTACCTCGGGGGGGTCTTCGGTTAGATGAAAAACTGTTTTTT. Translation: CASGLVPRGGLRLDEKLFF.

On this clone itself: Distinct nucleotide sequences in the sample also encode this CDR3. This sequence joins TRBV11-3 and TRBJ1-1; D perhaps matches TRBD1 (6 bases). V dropped 3 bases and J dropped 1 base, with 9 bases sitting between them. This CDR3 contains 14 residues. Germline V gene data show CDR1 as SGHNT and CDR2 as YENEEA. The CDR3 DNA follows: TGTGCCAGCAGCTTTGGGGGCGAGAACACTGAAGCTTTCTTT. It encodes CASSFGGENTEAFF. Full variable domain (rest looked up from reference TRBV11-3 and TRBJ1-1): EAGVVQSPRYKIIEKKQPVAFWCNPISGHNTLYWYLQNLGQGPELLIRYENEEAVDDSQLPKDRFSAERLKGVDSTLKIQPAELGDSAVYLCASSFGGENTEAFFGQGTRLTVV.

V gene TRBV7-6 combines with J gene TRBJ2-1; 8 nucleotides align to TRBD2. V trimming: 1 base; J trimming: 9 bases; junction bases outside the gene matches: 8. Germline V gene sequence: CDR1 SGHVS, CDR2 FNYEAQ. The CDR3 has 15 residues. The CDR3 nucleotides are TGTGCCAGCAGCTTAGGGCCCGGGGGGGGCGGTGAGCAGTTCTTC. This codes for CASSLGPGGGGEQFF. The entire variable domain, with the rest obtained from reference TRBV7-6 and TRBJ2-1, is as follows: GAGVSQSPRYKVTKRGQDVALRCDPISGHVSLYWYRQALGQGPEFLTYFNYEAQQDKSGLPNDRFSAERPEGSISTLTIQRTEQRDSAMYRCASSLGPGGGGEQFFGPGTRLTVL.

Comments on this clone: At the DNA level, this CDR3 is encoded by other sequences in the same sample as well. The J gene is TRBJ1-2, the V gene TRBV5-1; tentative D call: TRBD1 (6 bases). V dropped 0 bases and J dropped 3 bases, with 6 bases sitting between them. The CDR3 covers 13 residues. Germline V gene sequence: CDR1 SGHRS, CDR2 YFSETQ. The CDR3 protein is CASSLAGDYGYTF. The CDR3 region has the DNA TGCGCCAGCAGCTTGGCAGGGGACTATGGCTACACCTTC.

CDR3 residues: CASSEQGSDNSPLHF. The CDR3 nucleotides read TGTGCCAGCAGTGAACAGGGGTCGGATAATTCACCCCTCCACTTT. The gene calls are TRBV2 and TRBJ1-6, with D perhaps TRBD1 (6 bases). CDR3 length: 15 amino acids. The V gene lost 2 bases and the J gene lost 5 bases, with 10 bases spanning the gap. CDR1 and CDR2 (germline): SNHLY, FYNNEI.

The chain joins TRBV2 to TRBJ1-5; the match to TRBD1 covers 10 bases. This CDR3 comprises 14 residues. Germline V CDR1 and CDR2: SNHLY, FYNNEI. J lost 6 bases, V lost 6 bases, and 5 bases had no gene match. In nucleotides, the CDR3 is TGTGCCAGCAGGGGAGACAGGGGGCCTCAGCCCCAGCATTTT. Its translation: CASRGDRGPQPQHF.

The genes are TRBV5-1 and TRBJ1-2, with D perhaps TRBD1 (6 bases). This CDR3 region has 14 residues. Trimming pared 5 bases from V and 8 bases from J, leaving 19 bases between. Germline CDR1 is SGHRS and CDR2 is YFSETQ. This chain's CDR3 is CASSLQPGEGGYTF. For the CDR3, the DNA is TGCGCCAGCAGTCTTCAGCCAGGGGAAGGAGGCTACACCTTC.

The CDR3 reads CASSQQGIYNEQFF. For the CDR3, the DNA is TGTGCCAGCAGTCAACAGGGGATATACAATGAGCAGTTCTTC. This chain connects TRBV27 to TRBJ2-1; the match to TRBD1 covers 7 bases. This CDR3 has 14 residues. Unmatched junction bases numbered 5, after V lost 5 bases and J lost 4 bases. The V gene's germline CDR1 is MNHEY and CDR2 SMNVEV (reference sequence).

The chain recombines TRBV3-1 (or the pseudogene TRBV3-2) with TRBJ2-6; D is unresolved. V was cut by 4 bases and J by 0 bases, with 10 bases left in between. The CDR3 is 16 amino acids. Germline V gene data show CDR1 as LGHDT and CDR2 as YNNKEL (reference sequence). CDR3 protein: CASSLIAPSGANVLTF. As DNA, the CDR3 is TGTGCCAGCAGCCTCATAGCTCCCTCTGGGGCCAACGTCCTGACTTTC.

The chain employs TRBV6-5 and TRBJ2-7; 7 nucleotides agree with TRBD1. CDR1 is MNHEY, CDR2 SVGAGI, per germline. The V and J ends lost 6 bases and 7 bases, in that order; junction bases with no gene match: 9. CDR3 length equals 13 residues. The CDR3 loop is CASRASGTAEQYF. CDR3 bases: TGTGCCAGCAGGGCGTCCGGGACAGCGGAGCAGTACTTC.

The table lists this clone with a few counts. J is TRBJ1-3 and V is TRBV5-5; possibly TRBD1 for D (6 bases). Germline CDR1 and CDR2: SGHKS and YYEKEE (reference sequence). V was trimmed by 6 bases and J by 0 bases, leaving 16 bases between them. The CDR3 is made up of 16 amino acids. The CDR3 protein is CASTPRGGISGNTIYF. Written as DNA, the CDR3 is TGTGCCAGCACCCCCAGGGGCGGAATCTCTGGAAACACCATATATTTT. The whole variable domain, remainder taken from reference TRBV5-5 and TRBJ1-3, is DAGVTQSPTHLIKTRGQQVTLRCSPISGHKSVSWYQQVLGQGPQFIFQYYEKEERGRGNFPDRFSARQFPNYSSELNVNALLLGDSALYLCASTPRGGISGNTIYFGEGSWLTVV.

The rearrangement joins TRBV27 to TRBJ1-5, with D hard to call. The CDR3 contains 14 residues. Deletions cut 2 bases from V and 6 bases from J, with 11 bases between. Per germline, CDR1 MNHEY and CDR2 SMNVEV (reference sequence). CDR3 DNA: TGTGCCAGCAGTTTAACCGGTGGCGGTCAGCCCCAGCATTTT. Protein: CASSLTGGGQPQHF.

The CDR3 DNA reads as TGTGCCATCAGTGAGAAAGGCCCAGGGGACTACGTTATCAATTCACCCCTCCACTTT. Protein sequence: CAISEKGPGDYVINSPLHF. The V call is TRBV10-3, the J call TRBJ1-6; a weak D match, TRBD1 (6 bases). The V end was cut by 2 bases, the J end by 7 bases, with 24 bases between. CDR3 size: 19 residues. CDR1 is ENHRY and CDR2 is SYGVKD in the germline V gene.

The sample holds a few counts of this clone. This chain joins TRBV27 and TRBJ2-1, with 14 bases matching TRBD2. The junction had 4 bases not matched to a gene; V was cut back by 5 bases and J by 7 bases. Germline assignment: CDR1 MNHEY and CDR2 SMNVEV (reference sequence). The CDR3 consists of 15 residues. This chain's CDR3 is CASSLGTSGRNEQFF. DNA for the CDR3: TGTGCCAGCAGTCTCGGGACTAGCGGGAGAAATGAGCAGTTCTTC.

This chain connects TRBV30 to TRBJ2-5, with TRBD2 matching over 12 bases. Germline V gives CDR1 GTSNPN, CDR2 SVGIG (reference sequence). Trimming took 1 base from V and 4 from J; bases not matched to a gene: 1. The CDR3 contains 14 residues. CDR3 nucleotides: TGTGCCTGGAGTGAGGGACTAGCGGGAGAGACCCAGTACTTC. Its protein product is CAWSEGLAGETQYF.

The chain has TRBV3-1 (or the pseudogene TRBV3-2) and TRBJ1-2; no definite D call. This CDR3 spans 14 amino acids. The ends were cut back, 0 bases at V and 8 bases at J, with 13 bases in the middle. CDR1 LGHDT and CDR2 YNNKEL come from the germline V gene (reference sequence). The CDR3 region has the DNA TGTGCCAGCAGCCAAGAGGACGAGGGTACCGGCTACACCTTC. This encodes CASSQEDEGTGYTF.

The V call is TRBV25-1, the J call TRBJ2-1, with 10 bases that match TRBD1. Unmatched junction bases numbered 9, after V lost 3 bases and J lost 7 bases. The CDR3 runs to 16 residues. Germline V gives CDR1 MGHDK, CDR2 SYGVNS. DNA for the CDR3: TGTGCCAGCAGTGATTTGGGACAGGGGTCTGGTAATGAGCAGTTCTTC. This translates into CASSDLGQGSGNEQFF.

The rearrangement links TRBV18 to TRBJ1-1; 7 nucleotides agree with TRBD1. The CDR3 loop spans 16 amino acids. Germline V gene sequence: CDR1 KGHSH, CDR2 LQKENI. The trim removed 3 bases at V and 1 base at J, leaving 8 bases unmatched. CDR3 DNA: TGTGCCAGCTCACCCCCCAGGGGGATAAGGAACACTGAAGCTTTCTTT. This translates into CASSPPRGIRNTEAFF.

The chain is built from TRBV5-1 and TRBJ2-2; possible D gene TRBD1, 6 bases. The V end was cut by 4 bases, the J end by 5 bases, with 15 bases between. This CDR3 region has 15 residues. CDR1 is SGHRS, CDR2 YFSETQ, per germline. CDR3 sequence (DNA): TGCGCCAGCAGCCAACGGGGTCAGGGGACCGGGGAGCTGTTTTTT. It specifies CASSQRGQGTGELFF.

The chain uses TRBV9 and TRBJ1-2, with a possible D match to TRBD1 (5 bases). V was clipped by 0 bases and J by 5 bases, with 17 bases between them. Germline V gene sequence: CDR1 SGDLS, CDR2 YYNGEE. This CDR3 is built from 16 residues. The CDR3 region has the DNA TGTGCCAGCAGCGTAGCTGCCGGGGCGGGGGAATATGGCTACACCTTC. Its translation is CASSVAAGAGEYGYTF.

V and J are TRBV30 and TRBJ1-1; D may be TRBD1 (5 bases). The CDR3 is made up of 14 amino acids. V was cut by 3 bases and J by 0 bases, with 11 bases left in between. CDR1 is GTSNPN, CDR2 SVGIG, per germline (reference sequence). CDR3 sequence: CAWSSGLVNTEAFF. DNA of the CDR3: TGTGCCTGGAGCTCGGGACTGGTGAACACTGAAGCTTTCTTT.

The rearrangement uses TRBV5-5 and TRBJ2-7; 8 nucleotides align to TRBD1. The V gene's germline CDR1 is SGHKS and CDR2 YYEKEE (reference sequence). The CDR3 is made up of 16 amino acids. Trimming at V came to 0 bases and at J to 3 bases, leaving 8 bases not matched to a gene. The CDR3 spells CASSLGVGTGVYEQYF. CDR3 DNA: TGTGCCAGCAGCTTGGGGGTGGGGACAGGTGTCTACGAGCAGTACTTC.

The V and J genes are TRBV10-3 and TRBJ2-1; maybe TRBD2 (7 bases). Germline CDR1 ENHRY, CDR2 SYGVKD. Trimming removed 10 bases from V and 8 bases from J, with 21 bases in between. CDR3 length: 14 residues. The CDR3 region is CAKTGGRIIDEQFF. CDR3 DNA sequence: TGTGCCAAAACGGGGGGCCGTATTATCGATGAGCAGTTCTTC.

The chain employs TRBV7-9 and TRBJ2-1; no reliable D call. The CDR3 is made up of 15 amino acids. V was clipped by 0 bases and J by 7 bases, with 13 bases between them. The germline V gene has CDR1 SEHNR and CDR2 FQNEAQ (reference sequence). CDR3 residues: CASSLADLKRNEQFF. The CDR3 DNA is TGTGCCAGCAGCTTAGCCGATCTGAAGAGGAATGAGCAGTTCTTC.

This chain connects TRBV28 to TRBJ1-2, with TRBD1 as a possible D gene (6 bases). From germline, CDR1 is MDHEN and CDR2 SYDVKM. The CDR3 extends over 14 amino acids. V was pared by 4 bases and J by 7 bases, with 16 bases between. CDR3: CASSYSGGGRGYTF. CDR3 in DNA: TGTGCCAGCAGTTACTCCGGGGGGGGCCGTGGCTACACCTTC.

The rearrangement links TRBV11-1 to TRBJ1-3, with D hard to call. Germline-derived CDR1 and CDR2 are SGHAT and FQDESV (reference sequence). This CDR3 has 13 residues. V lost 4 bases and J lost 2, with 6 bases in between. The CDR3 DNA reads as TGTGCCAGCAGCTCGGTCACTGGAAACACCATATATTTT. Its protein is CASSSVTGNTIYF.

This clone was seen just once. The chain is built from TRBV18 and TRBJ2-7; 7 bases are shared with TRBD1. The germline CDR1 and CDR2 sequences are KGHSH and LQKENI. This CDR3 comprises 14 residues. V lost 3 bases and J lost 0; bases outside the gene matches: 2. The chain's CDR3 is CASSPGTVSYEQYF. The CDR3 DNA reads as TGTGCCAGCTCACCGGGGACAGTCTCCTACGAGCAGTACTTC. The variable domain in full, completed from reference TRBV18 and TRBJ2-7, reads NAGVMQNPRHLVRRRGQEARLRCSPMKGHSHVYWYRQLPEEGLKFMVYLQKENIIDESGMPKERFSAEFPKEGPSILRIQQVVRGDSAAYFCASSPGTVSYEQYFGPGTRLTVT.

The chain has TRBV4-1 and TRBJ1-3, with a possible D match to TRBD1 (5 bases). There are 14 residues in the CDR3. Between the trimmed V and J ends, which lost 0 bases and 15 bases, there was a span of 18 bases. Germline V CDR1 and CDR2: MGHRA, YSYEKL. CDR3 coding DNA: TGCGCCAGCAGCCAAGAGAGGAGGGGTCGATCGGAATATTTT. This codes for CASSQERRGRSEYF.

This clone appeared a few times. This rearrangement joins TRBV7-8 to TRBJ2-7, with TRBD1 matching 9 bases. The germline V gene has CDR1 SGHVS and CDR2 FQNEAQ. The CDR3 totals 15 residues. V lost 2 bases and J lost 7; bases outside the gene matches: 9. CDR3 nucleotides: TGTGCCAGCAGCTTATCACCCGGGACAGGGTGGGAGCAGTACTTC. Translation gives CASSLSPGTGWEQYF. Together with reference TRBV7-8 and TRBJ2-7, the CDR3 gives the full variable domain: GAGVSQSPRYKVAKRGQDVALRCDPISGHVSLFWYQQALGQGPEFLTYFQNEAQLDKSGLPSDRFFAERPEGSVSTLKIQRTQQEDSAVYLCASSLSPGTGWEQYFGPGTRLTVT.

The CDR3 loop is CASSGPRGGSTEAFF. CDR3 DNA: TGTGCCAGCAGCGGACCCCGGGGGGGTAGCACTGAAGCTTTCTTT. This chain links TRBV2 with TRBJ1-1; D possibly corresponds to TRBD1 (5 bases). Trimming removed 6 bases at V and 4 bases at J, with 18 bases between. CDR3 length: 15 residues. Germline assignment: CDR1 SNHLY and CDR2 FYNNEI.

This chain joins TRBV6-1 and TRBJ2-1; the match to TRBD2 covers 11 bases. The CDR3 is 17 residues long. Germline trimming cut 3 bases from V and 9 bases from J; bases unmatched to any gene: 13. Germline values: CDR1 MNHNS, CDR2 SASEGT. The CDR3 bases are TGTGCCAGCAGTGAGAGCGCGACTAGCGGGACGCGGAGTGAGCAGTTCTTC. Its protein product is CASSESATSGTRSEQFF.